Each of the 8 T cell receptor beta chains below was sequenced from the same sample in a study of beta chain features in type 1 diabetes. As every portion of the isolated RNA was reverse transcribed, the sequencing read expressed TCRB transcripts. The repertoire was sequenced with immunoSEQ multiplex PCR; TCRdb's copy has only in-frame clones and lacks some. The top ten clones hold 1.3% of a sample with 140,000 to 150,000 clones, more than 9% of them seen once. The sample was naive CD4+ T cells from blood. These receptors were taken from a man between 18 and 29 years old in good health.

This clone appeared a few times. The gene calls are TRBV9 and TRBJ1-3, with D possibly being TRBD1 (5 bases). This CDR3 contains 16 residues. Trimming took off 3 bases at V and 0 bases at J, with 13 bases between the two ends. The V gene's germline CDR1 is SGDLS and CDR2 YYNGEE. CDR3 amino acids: CASSEFSQGSGNTIYF. The DNA for the CDR3 is TGTGCCAGCAGCGAATTCTCGCAGGGCTCTGGAAACACCATATATTTT.

This clone was seen more than once but under ten times. Other nucleotide sequences in the sample specify the same CDR3. V is TRBV18 and J is TRBJ2-7; D may be TRBD1 (6 bases). The CDR3 runs 13 residues. V was clipped by 6 bases and J by 1 base, with 10 bases between them. CDR1 KGHSH and CDR2 LQKENI come from the germline V gene. The CDR3 loop is CASSADSSYEQYF. The CDR3 region has the DNA TGTGCCAGCTCGGCGGACAGTTCCTACGAGCAGTACTTC.

This chain joins TRBV30 and TRBJ2-3, with a tentative D call TRBD1 (5 bases). The V gene's germline CDR1 is GTSNPN and CDR2 SVGIG (reference sequence). The CDR3 has 14 amino acids. V was clipped by 7 bases and J by 0 bases, with 14 bases between them. In nucleotides, the CDR3 is TGTGCCTCGACGGACACGGCTAGCACAGATACGCAGTATTTT. Translated: CASTDTASTDTQYF.

The chain is built from TRBV6-6 and TRBJ2-1; the match to TRBD2 covers 9 bases. Germline CDR1 is MNHNY and CDR2 is SVGAGI (reference sequence). With 6 bases clipped from V and 9 bases from J, the junction kept 12 bases outside the gene matches. The CDR3 is made up of 15 amino acids. CDR3 sequence (DNA): TGTGCCAGCAGAATAGCGGGGGAGGCCGTCGGTGAGCAGTTCTTC. Amino acid sequence: CASRIAGEAVGEQFF.

The table lists this clone with a few counts. The chain links TRBV29-1 to TRBJ2-7; the D is unclear. The ends were cut back, 7 bases at V and 6 bases at J, with 10 bases in the middle. CDR3 length equals 10 residues. From germline, CDR1 is SQVTM and CDR2 ANQGSEA. The CDR3 DNA follows: TGCAGCGGAATTCGGTCCGAGCAGTACTTC. Translating it yields CSGIRSEQYF.

This clone was picked up a small number of times. This sequence joins TRBV11-2 and TRBJ1-4; 7 bases match TRBD1. The CDR3 contains 16 residues. Per germline, CDR1 SGHAT and CDR2 FQNNGV. The J segment lost 7 bases and the V segment lost 2 bases, leaving 10 bases of the junction unmatched. CDR3 bases: TGTGCCAGCAGCTTACGGGCAGGGGGTGTTTTTGAAAAACTGTTTTTT. It specifies CASSLRAGGVFEKLFF.

Only a few counts were recorded for this clone. This sequence joins TRBV2 and TRBJ2-5; 14 bases are a match to TRBD2. V was pared by 6 bases and J by 2 bases, with 2 bases of the junction left unmatched. The CDR3 consists of 15 residues. Germline V lookup: CDR1 SNHLY, CDR2 FYNNEI. CDR3 protein: CASRGLAGAQETQYF. The CDR3 DNA reads TGTGCCAGCAGGGGACTAGCGGGGGCACAAGAGACCCAGTACTTC.

The rearrangement links TRBV15 to TRBJ2-3; 10 positions match TRBD2. Per the germline V gene, CDR1 is LNHNV and CDR2 is YYDKDF (reference sequence). The CDR3 covers 16 residues. The junction had 11 bases not matched to a gene; V was cut back by 5 bases and J by 6 bases. The CDR3 bases are TGTGCCACCAGCTCCCGGACTAGCGGATGGTCCGATACGCAGTATTTT. It translates to CATSSRTSGWSDTQYF.